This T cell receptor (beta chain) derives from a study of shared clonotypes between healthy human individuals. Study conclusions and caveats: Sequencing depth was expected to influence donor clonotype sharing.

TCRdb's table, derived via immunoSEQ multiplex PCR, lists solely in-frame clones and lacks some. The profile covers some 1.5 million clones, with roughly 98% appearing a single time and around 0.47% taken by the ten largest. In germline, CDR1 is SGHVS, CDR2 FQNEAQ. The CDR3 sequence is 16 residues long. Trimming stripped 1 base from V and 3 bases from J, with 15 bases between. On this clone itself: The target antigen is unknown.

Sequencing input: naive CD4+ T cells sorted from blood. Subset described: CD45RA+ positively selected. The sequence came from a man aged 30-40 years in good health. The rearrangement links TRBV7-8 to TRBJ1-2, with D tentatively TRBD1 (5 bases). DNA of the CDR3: TGTGCCAGCAGCTTAGTGTTCCAACCGGGGGACTATGGCTACACCTTC. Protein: CASSLVFQPGDYGYTF.